The next 22 T cell receptor beta chains were all read from a single sample in a study of technical replicates of blood from several donors. Repertoires were generated with immunoSEQ multiplex PCR, while TCRdb's copy carries only in-frame clones and drops some. The table records 75,000 to 95,000 clones, just under 95% of them present only once. The sample was T cells isolated from PBMCs. These receptors came from a human donor in good health.

The J gene is TRBJ2-1, the V gene TRBV7-9, with 7 bases lining up with TRBD2. The ends lost 4 bases at V and 0 bases at J; junction bases unmatched: 3. Germline V gene lookup returns CDR1 SEHNR and CDR2 FQNEAQ (reference sequence). The CDR3 is made up of 15 amino acids. CDR3 loop: CASSSVAGSYNEQFF. In nucleotides, the CDR3 is TGTGCCAGCAGCTCGGTAGCGGGCTCCTACAATGAGCAGTTCTTC.

The sample holds one count of this clone. The chain has TRBV19 and TRBJ2-7, with TRBD1 matching over 7 bases. V dropped 6 bases and J dropped 2; count of bases not matched to a gene: 7. The CDR3 runs 14 residues. Germline values: CDR1 LNHDA, CDR2 SQIVND (reference sequence). The CDR3 here is CASRAQGRPYEQYF. The DNA of the CDR3 is TGTGCCAGTAGGGCACAGGGGCGCCCCTACGAGCAGTACTTC.

J is TRBJ2-7 and V is TRBV6-5, with D unclear. The CDR3 consists of 13 residues. The ends were cut back, 4 bases at V and 7 bases at J, with 14 bases in the middle. Germline V gene lookup returns CDR1 MNHEY and CDR2 SVGAGI. CDR3 region: CASSFLHSREQYF. The DNA of the CDR3 is TGTGCCAGCAGTTTTCTACACAGTCGGGAGCAGTACTTC.

The chain has TRBV7-2 and TRBJ2-2; 7 positions match TRBD2. The CDR3 extends over 15 amino acids. The germline V gene has CDR1 SGHTA and CDR2 FQGNSA. The ends lost 3 bases at V and 1 base at J; junction bases unmatched: 2. CDR3 bases: TGTGCCAGCAGCTTCCAGCGGGGGAACACCGGGGAGCTGTTTTTT. Its translation is CASSFQRGNTGELFF. Supplemented by reference TRBV7-2 and TRBJ2-2, the full variable domain reads GAGVSQSPSNKVTEKGKDVELRCDPISGHTALYWYRQSLGQGLEFLIYFQGNSAPDKSGLPSDRFSAERTGGSVSTLTIQRTQQEDSAVYLCASSFQRGNTGELFFGEGSRLTVL.

A word on this clone: The junction departs from germline at one end; a sequencing error may be responsible. This chain connects TRBV7-9 to TRBJ1-1; a possible D gene is TRBD1 (6 bases). Per germline, CDR1 SEHNR and CDR2 FQNEAQ (reference sequence). This CDR3 contains 12 residues. The CDR3: CAGRGLNTEAFF. CDR3 DNA sequence: TGTGCCGGCAGGGGCCTGAACACTGAAGCTTTCTTT.

The J gene is TRBJ1-5, the V gene TRBV19; TRBD1 agrees at 7 bases. With 3 bases clipped from V and 1 base from J, the junction kept 9 bases outside the gene matches. The CDR3 runs 17 residues. The germline V gene encodes CDR1 LNHDA and CDR2 SQIVND (reference sequence). The CDR3 DNA reads TGTGCCAGTAGTATCCCCACAGGGGCCATAAGCAATCAGCCCCAGCATTTT. Amino acid sequence: CASSIPTGAISNQPQHF.

The chain combines TRBV28 with TRBJ2-7; D not resolved. The CDR3 sequence is 12 residues long. Trimming took 5 bases from V and 2 from J, leaving 7 bases between them. Germline V gives CDR1 MDHEN, CDR2 SYDVKM. The CDR3 region is CASSVIPYEQYF. DNA for the CDR3: TGTGCCAGCAGTGTTATCCCCTACGAGCAGTACTTC.

This chain joins TRBV5-6 and TRBJ2-3; D gene uncertain. CDR1 is SGHDT and CDR2 is YYEEEE in the germline V gene. The CDR3 has 12 amino acids. Trimming shortened V by 6 bases and J by 6 bases, and 11 bases separated the two germline ends. CDR3 region: CASNKAADTQYF. The CDR3 region has the DNA TGTGCCAGCAACAAGGCGGCGGATACGCAGTATTTT.

The chain combines TRBV4-2 with TRBJ2-1; TRBD1 agrees at 8 bases. CDR3 length equals 15 residues. Losses at the gene ends were 4 bases for V and 5 bases for J; bases not matched to a gene: 7. Germline CDR1 is LGHNA and CDR2 is YNFKEQ. CDR3 DNA sequence: TGTGCCAGCAGCCCTAGGACAGGGAAAGACAATGAGCAGTTCTTC. It specifies CASSPRTGKDNEQFF.

The CDR3 region has the DNA TGCGCCAGCAGATGGGCTAGCTCACTCTACGAGCAGTACTTC. Residues: CASRWASSLYEQYF. The chain recombines TRBV5-1 with TRBJ2-7; weak D call: TRBD2 (5 bases). V lost 5 bases and J lost 3, with 15 bases in between. The CDR3 has 14 amino acids. Germline V CDR1 and CDR2: SGHRS, YFSETQ.

V is TRBV30 and J is TRBJ2-1; perhaps TRBD2 as D (6 bases). CDR3 length: 12 amino acids. CDR1 GTSNPN and CDR2 SVGIG come from the germline V gene (reference sequence). V was trimmed by 5 bases and J by 9 bases, leaving 14 bases between them. The CDR3 loop reads CAWERGTGEQFF. In DNA, the CDR3 is TGTGCCTGGGAACGGGGGACGGGTGAGCAGTTCTTC. Complete variable domain (other parts from reference TRBV30 and TRBJ2-1): SQTIHQWPATLVQPVGSPLSLECTVEGTSNPNLYWYRQAAGRGLQLLFYSVGIGQISSEVPQNLSASRPQDRQFILSSKKLLLSDSGFYLCAWERGTGEQFFGPGTRLTVL.

The CDR3 sequence: CASSLDQGTDTQYF. DNA of the CDR3: TGTGCCAGCAGCTTAGATCAGGGCACAGATACGCAGTATTTT. The rearrangement uses TRBV7-3 and TRBJ2-3; no definite D call. Trimming took 2 bases from V and 1 from J, leaving 7 bases between them. Germline V gene data show CDR1 as SGHTA and CDR2 as FQGTGA. This CDR3 is built from 14 residues.

The rearrangement links TRBV6-5 to TRBJ2-7; D may be TRBD2 (5 bases). The CDR3 extends over 14 amino acids. Germline V gene data show CDR1 as MNHEY and CDR2 as SVGAGI. V lost 6 bases and J 7 bases, leaving 19 bases between the germline ends. The CDR3 is CASRGQLVALEQYF. In nucleotides, the CDR3 is TGTGCCAGCAGAGGGCAACTAGTGGCATTGGAGCAGTACTTC.

CDR3 coding DNA: TGTGCCTGGAGTAACCCGACAGCTTTCTACGAGCAGTACTTC. Its protein product is CAWSNPTAFYEQYF. The V and J genes are TRBV30 and TRBJ2-7, with D tentatively TRBD1 (5 bases). The CDR3 is 14 amino acids. V lost 2 bases and J lost 3, with 14 bases in between. Germline CDR1 is GTSNPN and CDR2 is SVGIG (reference sequence).

J is TRBJ2-1 and V is TRBV29-1, with 9 bases lining up with TRBD2. The germline CDR1 and CDR2 sequences are SQVTM and ANQGSEA. Unmatched junction bases numbered 5, after V lost 6 bases and J lost 2 bases. There are 14 residues in the CDR3. The CDR3 loop is CSVGLATTYNEQFF. DNA for the CDR3: TGCAGCGTAGGACTAGCGACCACCTACAATGAGCAGTTCTTC.

This chain joins TRBV19 and TRBJ2-7; maybe TRBD2 (5 bases). Trimming cost V 5 bases and J 1 base, with 6 bases left between them. The length of the CDR3 is 12 residues. From germline, CDR1 is LNHDA and CDR2 SQIVND (reference sequence). The CDR3 protein is CASSEGSYEQYF. CDR3 coding DNA: TGTGCCAGTAGTGAGGGTTCCTACGAGCAGTACTTC.

In DNA form, the CDR3 reads TGTGCCTGGGACAGCATGAACACTGAAGCTTTCTTT. This gives the protein CAWDSMNTEAFF. This sequence joins TRBV30 and TRBJ1-1; TRBD1 is a possible D gene (5 bases). This CDR3 spans 12 amino acids. From germline, CDR1 is GTSNPN and CDR2 SVGIG (reference sequence). Trimming removed 5 bases at V and 0 bases at J, with 7 bases between.

J is TRBJ1-1 and V is TRBV28; no clear D. CDR3 size: 12 residues. Germline assignment: CDR1 MDHEN and CDR2 SYDVKM. The germline V and J ends were trimmed by 2 bases and 4 bases, with 5 bases remaining between them. CDR3 sequence: CASSLRPTEAFF. The CDR3 DNA reads TGTGCCAGCAGTTTACGTCCCACTGAAGCTTTCTTT.

The rearrangement uses TRBV7-9 and TRBJ1-2; D is possibly TRBD1 (5 bases). The CDR3 length is 17 residues. V lost 4 bases, J lost 5 bases, and 23 bases lay in between. Germline lookup yields CDR1 SEHNR and CDR2 FQNEAQ (reference sequence). The chain's CDR3 is CASSSSGGAINGYGYTF. For the CDR3, the DNA is TGTGCCAGCAGCTCTTCGGGAGGGGCGATCAATGGGTATGGCTACACCTTC.

The chain combines TRBV7-9 with TRBJ1-6; TRBD1 aligns across 9 bases. The germline gives CDR1 SEHNR, CDR2 FQNEAQ (reference sequence). V shed 5 bases and J 10 bases; nucleotides not matched to a gene: 6. CDR3 length: 14 amino acids. In DNA form, the CDR3 reads TGTGCCAGCAGCCCCGGACAGGGGAGGTCACCCCTCCACTTT. Amino acid sequence: CASSPGQGRSPLHF.

The CDR3 loop is CASSKDPRDTIYF. The CDR3 DNA reads TGTGCCAGCAGTAAAGACCCCCGGGACACCATATATTTT. This chain joins TRBV7-3 and TRBJ1-3, with unresolved D. Trimming removed 6 bases from V and 8 bases from J, with 14 bases in between. The CDR3 runs 13 residues. Germline V gives CDR1 SGHTA, CDR2 FQGTGA.

This sequence joins TRBV30 and TRBJ1-6, with 7 bases matching TRBD1. Germline V lookup: CDR1 GTSNPN, CDR2 SVGIG (reference sequence). This CDR3 spans 14 amino acids. The V gene end was trimmed by 2 bases and the J gene end by 9 bases; junction bases not matched to a gene: 7. The CDR3 region is CAWSPGQSSSPLHF. CDR3 in DNA: TGTGCCTGGAGTCCGGGACAGTCTTCTTCACCCCTCCACTTT.